Presented here are 31 T cell receptor beta chains from one specimen sequenced in a study of CD8 T cells in Susac syndrome (dated by TCRdb to between 2017 and 2020). Library preparation employed the immunoSEQ multiplex PCR assay. RNA was extracted using the RNeasy kit, and about 0.45 to 1 microgram was reverse transcribed with random hexamers. TCRdb reran the public reads through fastp at Q25 and MiXCR, keeping productive beta chains. Rows matching on CDR3 protein sequence are summarized as one entry with the most common DNA and genes. For this sample there are 150,000 to 200,000 distinct CDR3 sequences; over 85% appear just once. The leading ten clones occupy over 0.12% of the sample. Material: CD4+ T cells from PBMCs. The receptors were sampled from a human donor in good health.

This clonotype occurred once. The V and J genes are TRBV6-2 or TRBV6-3 and TRBJ2-7; unclear D gene. This CDR3 spans 12 amino acids. Deletions cut 6 bases from V and 1 base from J, with 7 bases between. Germline CDR1 MNHEY, CDR2 SVGEGT. The CDR3 loop reads CASSLLSYEQYF. As DNA, the CDR3 is TGTGCCAGCAGCCTTTTATCCTACGAGCAGTACTTC.

This clonotype occurred once. J is TRBJ2-5 and V is TRBV9; 8 bases agree with TRBD2. Trimming at V came to 0 bases and at J to 0 bases, leaving 4 bases not matched to a gene. The germline V gene encodes CDR1 SGDLS and CDR2 YYNGEE. This CDR3 has 16 residues. This chain's CDR3 is CASSVEPSGYQETQYF. CDR3 nucleotides: TGTGCCAGCAGCGTAGAGCCTAGCGGGTACCAAGAGACCCAGTACTTC.

This rearrangement joins TRBV20-1 to TRBJ2-1; tentatively, D is TRBD2 (5 bases). This CDR3 contains 14 residues. Germline lookup yields CDR1 DFQATT and CDR2 SNEGSKA (reference sequence). The V end was cut by 4 bases, the J end by 0 bases, with 10 bases between. The CDR3 region is CSAKVGSSYNEQFF. The CDR3 DNA reads TGCAGTGCTAAAGTAGGGAGCTCCTACAATGAGCAGTTCTTC.

CDR3 nucleotides: TGCGCCAGCAGCTTCTGGACACAAGAGACCCAGTACTTC. Residues: CASSFWTQETQYF. V usage is TRBV5-1 and J usage is TRBJ2-5; perhaps TRBD1 as D (5 bases). V lost 2 bases and J 2 bases, leaving 7 bases between the germline ends. CDR3 length equals 13 residues. Germline V gene lookup returns CDR1 SGHRS and CDR2 YFSETQ.

This chain links TRBV28 with TRBJ2-6, with a tentative D call TRBD2 (6 bases). The CDR3 is 17 residues long. Germline V gene lookup returns CDR1 MDHEN and CDR2 SYDVKM. V lost 4 bases to trimming and J lost 2 bases, with 15 bases between them. The CDR3: CASSSPGGAAGANVLTF. CDR3 in DNA: TGTGCCAGCAGTTCCCCCGGGGGAGCGGCTGGGGCCAACGTCCTGACTTTC.

The chain links TRBV10-3 to TRBJ2-7; no firm D call. This CDR3 spans 15 amino acids. Trimming took 0 bases from V and 0 from J, leaving 9 bases between them. Germline assignment: CDR1 ENHRY and CDR2 SYGVKD. CDR3: CAISESGPSSYEQYF. CDR3 sequence (DNA): TGTGCCATCAGTGAGTCGGGCCCGAGCTCCTACGAGCAGTACTTC.

In DNA form, the CDR3 reads TGTGCCAGCAGCCTTCCGGGGGAATTGGCCACTGAAGCTTTCTTT. It yields the protein CASSLPGELATEAFF. The chain recombines TRBV5-6 with TRBJ1-1, with D perhaps matching TRBD1 (5 bases). The V and J ends lost 4 bases and 4 bases respectively, with 17 bases between them. The CDR3 extends over 15 amino acids. Germline CDR1 SGHDT, CDR2 YYEEEE.

This chain links TRBV12-3 or TRBV12-4 with TRBJ2-1, with D possibly matching TRBD1 (6 bases). There are 15 residues in the CDR3. Trimming shortened V by 6 bases and J by 0 bases, and 12 bases separated the two germline ends. This CDR3 reads CASRRGSGSYNEQFF. The CDR3 DNA is TGTGCCAGCAGAAGGGGGAGCGGCTCCTACAATGAGCAGTTCTTC.

This clonotype was seen just once. The chain combines TRBV20-1 with TRBJ2-5; tentatively, D is TRBD2 (5 bases). V was clipped by 1 base and J by 6 bases, with 15 bases between them. The CDR3 extends over 14 amino acids. Germline CDR1 reads DFQATT; CDR2 reads SNEGSKA (reference sequence). The CDR3 protein is CSARVLASLKTQYF. The CDR3 DNA reads TGCAGTGCTAGAGTCCTAGCATCATTGAAGACCCAGTACTTC.

J is TRBJ2-3 and V is TRBV7-2; 7 nucleotides match TRBD2. The CDR3 runs to 14 residues. Trimming removed 0 bases from V and 5 bases from J; junction bases left unmatched: 2. The germline V gene has CDR1 SGHTA and CDR2 FQGNSA. CDR3 bases: TGTGCCAGCAGCTTAGCGGGAGGGGAAGATACGCAGTATTTT. Protein product: CASSLAGGEDTQYF.

The chain links TRBV6-2 or TRBV6-3 to TRBJ2-1, with 8 bases matching TRBD2. CDR3 size: 14 residues. Germline trimming cut 7 bases from V and 13 bases from J; bases unmatched to any gene: 15. Germline lookup yields CDR1 MNHEY and CDR2 SVGEGT. CDR3 in amino acids: CASKDGGERGEQFF. The CDR3 nucleotides are TGTGCCAGCAAAGACGGGGGGGAAAGGGGAGAACAGTTCTTC.

V usage is TRBV4-3 and J usage is TRBJ1-4; D is unclear. The CDR3 is 17 amino acids. The germline gives CDR1 LGHNA, CDR2 YSLEER. Trimming pared 1 base from V and 8 bases from J, leaving 20 bases between. In nucleotides, the CDR3 is TGCGCCAGCAGCCAAGTTGGTTGGGGAAGCGAGCGGGAAAAACTGTTTTTT. Protein product: CASSQVGWGSEREKLFF.

This clonotype appeared a few times. Here the CDR3 reads CASSQRGADTQYF. DNA for the CDR3: TGTGCCAGCAGTCAGAGGGGCGCAGATACGCAGTATTTT. The chain joins TRBV12-3 or TRBV12-4 to TRBJ2-3; possibly TRBD1 or TRBD2 for D (5 bases each). V was cut by 5 bases and J by 4 bases, with 10 bases left in between. CDR3 length: 13 amino acids.

The rearrangement links TRBV25-1 to TRBJ2-3; 9 positions match TRBD1. This CDR3 has 13 amino acids. Germline trimming cut 4 bases from V and 5 bases from J; bases unmatched to any gene: 1. Germline V gives CDR1 MGHDK, CDR2 SYGVNS. The CDR3 DNA reads TGTGCCAGCAGTGGGACAGGGGTAGATACGCAGTATTTT. Translated: CASSGTGVDTQYF.

The chain links TRBV4-3 to TRBJ2-3; the D gene is possibly TRBD2 (5 bases). The CDR3 consists of 15 residues. V dropped 0 bases and J dropped 6 bases, with 13 bases sitting between them. Looked up from germline, CDR1 is LGHNA and CDR2 is YSLEER. The CDR3 nucleotides are TGCGCCAGCAGCCAAGATCTTCGGGGTCGGGATACGCAGTATTTT. It is translated as CASSQDLRGRDTQYF.

The genes are TRBV15 and TRBJ1-1; TRBD1 agrees at 7 bases. The CDR3 is made up of 15 amino acids. J lost 4 bases, V lost 4 bases, and 9 bases had no gene match. The germline V gene encodes CDR1 LNHNV and CDR2 YYDKDF (reference sequence). CDR3 nucleotides: TGTGCCACCAGCATAGACAGGGTAAGAAGCACTGAAGCTTTCTTT. Encoded protein: CATSIDRVRSTEAFF.

The rearrangement uses TRBV12-3 or TRBV12-4 and TRBJ2-5; 11 bases line up with TRBD1. This CDR3 comprises 15 residues. The V segment lost 2 bases and the J segment 4 bases; nucleotides outside the gene matches: 3. The CDR3 is CASSLSGQGGETQYF. DNA for the CDR3: TGTGCCAGCAGTTTATCGGGACAGGGGGGAGAGACCCAGTACTTC.

The chain links TRBV30 to TRBJ1-3; D might be TRBD1 (6 bases). V was shortened by 5 bases and J by 2 bases, with 16 bases between the two germline ends. Germline V lookup: CDR1 GTSNPN, CDR2 SVGIG (reference sequence). This CDR3 spans 15 amino acids. CDR3 DNA: TGTGCCTGGGAGAGGGCGACAGGTGCTGGAAACACCATATATTTT. The encoded protein is CAWERATGAGNTIYF.

The chain uses TRBV5-4 and TRBJ2-1; D might be TRBD2 (6 bases). The length of the CDR3 is 12 residues. Per germline, CDR1 SGHNT and CDR2 YYREEE (reference sequence). V gave up 1 base and J gave up 10 bases, with 9 bases separating them. CDR3 coding DNA: TGTGCCAGCAGCTTGAAGGCGGGGGAGCAGTTCTTC. It encodes CASSLKAGEQFF. Drawing the rest from reference TRBV5-4 and TRBJ2-1, the complete variable domain is ETGVTQSPTHLIKTRGQQVTLRCSSQSGHNTVSWYQQALGQGPQFIFQYYREEENGRGNFPPRFSGLQFPNYSSELNVNALELDDSALYLCASSLKAGEQFFGPGTRLTVL.

The CDR3 reads CASTRGQGNQPQHF. In DNA, the CDR3 is TGTGCCAGCACCCGAGGACAGGGTAATCAGCCCCAGCATTTT. The chain joins TRBV6-2 or TRBV6-3 to TRBJ1-5; TRBD1 agrees at 8 bases. The CDR3 length is 14 residues. Per germline, CDR1 MNHEY and CDR2 SVGEGT. The V gene end was trimmed by 7 bases and the J gene end by 4 bases; junction bases not matched to a gene: 6.

The J gene is TRBJ2-3, the V gene TRBV7-8, with D maybe TRBD2 (6 bases). The V gene's germline CDR1 is SGHVS and CDR2 FQNEAQ. V lost 3 bases and J lost 0, with 13 bases in between. The CDR3 loop spans 16 amino acids. This CDR3 reads CASSFKSSDSTDTQYF. The CDR3 DNA sequence: TGTGCCAGCAGCTTCAAGTCTAGCGATAGCACAGATACGCAGTATTTT.

The V and J genes are TRBV6-2 or TRBV6-3 and TRBJ2-3; D not resolved. V lost 7 bases to trimming and J lost 6 bases, with 11 bases between them. Germline assignment: CDR1 MNHEY and CDR2 SVGEGT. This CDR3 is 12 amino acids long. DNA for the CDR3: TGTGCCAGCACCCGCCCCTCCGATACGCAGTATTTT. Amino acids: CASTRPSDTQYF.

This clonotype appeared once. The rearrangement links TRBV9 to TRBJ2-7, with D perhaps matching TRBD1 (6 bases). The CDR3 runs 14 residues. Germline V gives CDR1 SGDLS, CDR2 YYNGEE. V shed 4 bases and J shed 5 bases, with 16 bases lying between them. Here the CDR3 reads CASSQSGQSDEQYF. DNA for the CDR3: TGTGCCAGCAGCCAATCTGGACAGTCTGACGAGCAGTACTTC.

The chain links TRBV6-5 to TRBJ1-2; 8 bases align to TRBD1. Germline assignment: CDR1 MNHEY and CDR2 SVGAGI. The V and J ends lost 2 bases and 7 bases, in that order; junction bases with no gene match: 3. The CDR3 extends over 13 amino acids. The CDR3: CASSYDRGVGYTF. The CDR3, as DNA: TGTGCCAGCAGTTACGACAGGGGAGTTGGCTACACCTTC.

CDR3 in DNA: TGCAGCACAGGGGGCTTATATGGCTACACCTTC. Translated: CSTGGLYGYTF. The chain uses TRBV29-1 and TRBJ1-2, with 9 bases that match TRBD1. The length of the CDR3 is 11 residues. With V trimmed by 8 bases and J by 5 bases, 3 bases remained unmatched. Germline-derived CDR1 and CDR2 are SQVTM and ANQGSEA.

The chain combines TRBV20-1 with TRBJ2-5; 13 bases match TRBD2. J lost 0 bases, V lost 3 bases, and 1 base had no gene match. CDR3 size: 15 residues. Germline CDR1 is DFQATT and CDR2 is SNEGSKA (reference sequence). Written as DNA, the CDR3 is TGCAGTGCTAGTGGACTAGCGGGGGACCAAGAGACCCAGTACTTC. Translation gives CSASGLAGDQETQYF.

V and J are TRBV7-3 and TRBJ2-7; the match to TRBD1 covers 7 bases. CDR1 and CDR2 from the germline V gene are SGHTA and FQGTGA. The CDR3 spans 13 residues. With V trimmed by 5 bases and J by 1 base, 2 bases remained unmatched. The CDR3 DNA reads as TGTGCCAGCAGCCCGACAGGGTCCTACGAGCAGTACTTC. Translating it yields CASSPTGSYEQYF.

The rearrangement uses TRBV15 and TRBJ1-2, with D possibly matching TRBD1 (5 bases). The V gene lost 5 bases and the J gene lost 6 bases, with 19 bases spanning the gap. CDR1 LNHNV and CDR2 YYDKDF come from the germline V gene (reference sequence). The CDR3 runs to 15 residues. The CDR3 sequence: CATSEGVKGWDGYTF. CDR3 DNA sequence: TGTGCCACCAGCGAGGGAGTAAAGGGGTGGGATGGCTACACCTTC.

This clonotype was observed once. The V and J genes are TRBV9 and TRBJ2-1; 7 positions agree with TRBD1. Germline V gives CDR1 SGDLS, CDR2 YYNGEE. V lost 3 bases, J lost 4 bases, and 7 bases stayed unmatched. The CDR3 runs to 15 residues. The CDR3 region is CASSALTGMYNEQFF. CDR3 in DNA: TGTGCCAGCAGCGCCCTGACAGGGATGTACAATGAGCAGTTCTTC.

This clonotype was seen only a few times. Its ends do not fully match the called genes, so a read error is possible. V usage is TRBV5-1 and J usage is TRBJ2-5; D is unclear. Germline V lookup: CDR1 SGHRS, CDR2 YFSETQ. The length of the CDR3 is 13 residues. The CDR3 region has the DNA TGTGCCAGCAGCTTAACCCCGCAAGAGACCCAGTACTTC. It translates to CASSLTPQETQYF. The complete variable domain, with remaining parts taken from reference TRBV5-1 and TRBJ2-5, reads KAGVTQTPRYLIKTRGQQVTLSCSPISGHRSVSWYQQTPGQGLQFLFEYFSETQRNKGNFPGRFSGRQFSNSRSEMNVSTLELGDSALYLCASSLTPQETQYFGPGTRLLVL.

There are a few counts of this clonotype. This sequence joins TRBV5-4 and TRBJ2-3; D remains unclear. The CDR3 contains 13 residues. CDR1 SGHNT and CDR2 YYREEE come from the germline V gene (reference sequence). Trimming took 0 bases from V and 2 from J, leaving 4 bases between them. CDR3 sequence: CASSLAATDTQYF. The CDR3 bases are TGTGCCAGCAGCTTGGCAGCCACAGATACGCAGTATTTT.